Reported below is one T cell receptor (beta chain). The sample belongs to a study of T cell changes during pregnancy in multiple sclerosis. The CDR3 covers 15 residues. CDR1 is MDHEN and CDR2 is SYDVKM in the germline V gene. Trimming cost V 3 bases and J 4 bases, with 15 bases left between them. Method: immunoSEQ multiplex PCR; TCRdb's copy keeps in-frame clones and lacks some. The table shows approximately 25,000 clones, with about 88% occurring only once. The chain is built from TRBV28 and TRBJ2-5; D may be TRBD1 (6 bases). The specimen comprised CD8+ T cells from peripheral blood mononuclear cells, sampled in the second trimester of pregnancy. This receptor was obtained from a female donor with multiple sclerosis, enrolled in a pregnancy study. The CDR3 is CASSFRWKGVETQYF. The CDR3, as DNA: TGTGCCAGCAGTTTCCGGTGGAAGGGGGTAGAGACCCAGTACTTC.